This T cell receptor (beta chain) emerged from a study of blood T cell repertoires in COVID-19. About the study: The analysed material was cDNA or gDNA that came from T cells, B-cell-depleted T cells, or PBMCs.

Methods used by the authors: Amplifying reference gene primers gave estimates of nucleated cell counts. The assay was immunoSEQ multiplex PCR, and TCRdb's table has in-frame clones only and misses some. Clone size and the V and J calls come from that table; the DNA yielded D and trimming. The sample holds 210,000 or so clones, 85% to 90% seen once. This CDR3 spans 14 amino acids. Germline V CDR1 and CDR2: SGHVS, FQNEAQ. Trimming took 8 bases from V and 6 from J, leaving 14 bases between them. The sequenced sample was peripheral blood. The gene calls are TRBV7-8 and TRBJ1-6; possible D gene TRBD1, 5 bases. The receptor was derived from a man younger than 35 with active or convalescent COVID-19. CDR3 amino acids: CASVRGTSNSPLHF. In DNA, the CDR3 is TGTGCCAGCGTACGGGGGACGTCTAATTCACCCCTCCACTTT.